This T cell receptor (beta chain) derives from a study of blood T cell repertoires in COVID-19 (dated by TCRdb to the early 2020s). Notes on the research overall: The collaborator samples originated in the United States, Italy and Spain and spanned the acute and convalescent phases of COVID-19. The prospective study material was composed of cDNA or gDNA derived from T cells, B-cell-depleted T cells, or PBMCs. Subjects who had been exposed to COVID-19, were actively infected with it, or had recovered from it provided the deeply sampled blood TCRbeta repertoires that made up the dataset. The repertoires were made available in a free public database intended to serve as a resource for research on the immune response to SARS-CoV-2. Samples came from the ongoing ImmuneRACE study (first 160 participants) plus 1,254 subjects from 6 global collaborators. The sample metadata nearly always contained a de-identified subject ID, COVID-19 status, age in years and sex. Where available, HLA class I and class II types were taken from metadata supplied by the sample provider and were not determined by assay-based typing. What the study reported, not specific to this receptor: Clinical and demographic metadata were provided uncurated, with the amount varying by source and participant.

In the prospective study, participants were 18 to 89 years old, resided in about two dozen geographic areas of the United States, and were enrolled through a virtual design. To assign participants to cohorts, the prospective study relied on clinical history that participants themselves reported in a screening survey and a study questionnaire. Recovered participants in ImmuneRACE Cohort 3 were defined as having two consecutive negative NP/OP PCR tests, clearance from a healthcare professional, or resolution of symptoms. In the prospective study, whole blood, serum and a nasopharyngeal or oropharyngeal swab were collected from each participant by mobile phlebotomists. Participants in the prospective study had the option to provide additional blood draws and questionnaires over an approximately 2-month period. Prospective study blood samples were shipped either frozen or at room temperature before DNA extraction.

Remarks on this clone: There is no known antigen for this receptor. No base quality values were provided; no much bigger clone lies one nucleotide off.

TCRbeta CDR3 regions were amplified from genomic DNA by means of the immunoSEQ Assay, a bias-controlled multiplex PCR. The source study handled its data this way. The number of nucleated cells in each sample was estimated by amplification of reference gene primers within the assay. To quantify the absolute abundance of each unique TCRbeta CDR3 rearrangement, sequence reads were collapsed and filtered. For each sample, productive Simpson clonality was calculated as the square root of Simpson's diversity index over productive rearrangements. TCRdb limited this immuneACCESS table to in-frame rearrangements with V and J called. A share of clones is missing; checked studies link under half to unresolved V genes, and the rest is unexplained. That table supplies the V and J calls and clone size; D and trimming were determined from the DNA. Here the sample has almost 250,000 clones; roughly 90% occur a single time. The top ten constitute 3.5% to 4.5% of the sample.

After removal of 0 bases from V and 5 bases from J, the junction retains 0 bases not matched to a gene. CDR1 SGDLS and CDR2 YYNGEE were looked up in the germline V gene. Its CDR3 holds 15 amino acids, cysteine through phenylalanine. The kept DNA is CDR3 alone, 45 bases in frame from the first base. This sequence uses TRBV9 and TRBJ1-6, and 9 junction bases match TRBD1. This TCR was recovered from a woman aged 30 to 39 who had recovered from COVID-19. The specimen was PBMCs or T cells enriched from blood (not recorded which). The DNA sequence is TGTGCCAGCAGCGTAGGGGACAGGGATAATTCACCCCTCCACTTT. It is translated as CASSVGDRDNSPLHF.